This passage covers 22 T cell receptor beta chains from one sample sequenced in a study of OX40 agonist ivuxolimab in advanced cancers. Data came from immunoSEQ multiplex PCR; TCRdb stores just in-frame clones and leaves some out. The data show tens of thousands of clones, around 85% seen once. The sample consisted of CD4+ or CD8+ T cells sorted from blood, taken in a trial of the OX40 agonist ivuxolimab. Receptors were obtained from an adult with an advanced solid tumor such as melanoma, head and neck, liver or kidney cancer.

The genes are TRBV30 and TRBJ2-1, with a weak D call TRBD2 (6 bases). This CDR3 is 13 amino acids long. Between the trimmed V and J ends, which lost 8 bases and 4 bases, there was a span of 15 bases. Germline V CDR1 and CDR2: GTSNPN, SVGIG (reference sequence). The CDR3 loop is CARGTKAYNEQFF. In DNA form, the CDR3 reads TGTGCCCGCGGGACGAAAGCGTACAATGAGCAGTTCTTC.

The rearrangement links TRBV18 to TRBJ2-2; 7 bases are shared with TRBD2. The CDR3 length is 15 residues. Unmatched junction bases numbered 5, after V lost 3 bases and J lost 4 bases. The germline V gene has CDR1 KGHSH and CDR2 LQKENI. The CDR3 spells CASSPGLGVTGELFF. The DNA of the CDR3 is TGTGCCAGCTCACCCGGACTAGGCGTCACCGGGGAGCTGTTTTTT.

The chain carries TRBV18 and TRBJ2-3; D ambiguous. Germline V gene data show CDR1 as KGHSH and CDR2 as LQKENI. Trimming shortened V by 3 bases and J by 2 bases, and 12 bases separated the two germline ends. This CDR3 is built from 15 residues. The CDR3 DNA reads as TGTGCCAGCTCACCCTCTGCCGAACCCACAGATACGCAGTATTTT. Translation gives CASSPSAEPTDTQYF.

There are a few counts of this clone. The chain couples TRBV7-9 to TRBJ1-1; D may be TRBD1 (5 bases). Trimming cost V 4 bases and J 1 base, with 10 bases left between them. CDR3 length equals 14 residues. From germline, CDR1 is SEHNR and CDR2 FQNEAQ (reference sequence). Here the CDR3 reads CASSSGTENTEAFF. The CDR3 region has the DNA TGTGCCAGCAGCTCCGGGACGGAGAACACTGAAGCTTTCTTT.

This chain uses TRBV11-3 with TRBJ2-6; D remains ambiguous. The CDR3 spans 16 residues. Trimming removed 7 bases from V and 0 bases from J, with 13 bases in between. Germline loops: CDR1 SGHNT, CDR2 YENEEA. The CDR3 is CASTDPWGSGANVLTF. The CDR3 nucleotides are TGTGCCAGCACCGACCCGTGGGGCTCTGGGGCCAACGTCCTGACTTTC.

J is TRBJ2-2 and V is TRBV29-1; D call uncertain. Germline CDR1 and CDR2: SQVTM and ANQGSEA. The CDR3 consists of 14 residues. Trimming took 5 bases from V and 7 from J, leaving 17 bases between them. CDR3 in DNA: TGCAGCGTTCGGGTCGAAATCGTTGGCGGGGAGCTGTTTTTT. As protein: CSVRVEIVGGELFF.

The rearrangement links TRBV30 to TRBJ1-3, with 9 positions matching TRBD1. CDR3 length equals 16 residues. CDR1 is GTSNPN, CDR2 SVGIG, per germline (reference sequence). Trimming removed 0 bases from V and 2 bases from J; junction bases left unmatched: 5. Here the CDR3 reads CAWSVPDRGTGNTIYF. CDR3 coding DNA: TGTGCCTGGAGTGTACCCGACAGGGGGACTGGAAACACCATATATTTT.

The chain is built from TRBV28 and TRBJ2-3, with 9 bases aligning to TRBD2. With V trimmed by 4 bases and J by 10 bases, 3 bases remained unmatched. Germline lookup yields CDR1 MDHEN and CDR2 SYDVKM. The CDR3 consists of 12 residues. In nucleotides, the CDR3 is TGTGCCAGCAGTTACGGGACTAGCCCGCAGTATTTT. This sequence encodes CASSYGTSPQYF. Full variable domain (remainder filled in from reference TRBV28 and TRBJ2-3): DVKVTQSSRYLVKRTGEKVFLECVQDMDHENMFWYRQDPGLGLRLIYFSYDVKMKEKGDIPEGYSVSREKKERFSLILESASTNQTSMYLCASSYGTSPQYFGPGTRLTVL.

This rearrangement joins TRBV19 to TRBJ2-7; 7 nucleotides match TRBD2. The CDR3 totals 15 residues. Germline V gene lookup returns CDR1 LNHDA and CDR2 SQIVND (reference sequence). J was trimmed by 0 bases and V by 0 bases; bases with no gene match: 2. CDR3 bases: TGTGCCAGTAGTATAGAGGCTAGCGGCTCCTACGAGCAGTACTTC. Its translation is CASSIEASGSYEQYF.

The chain joins TRBV19 to TRBJ2-7; D may match TRBD1 or TRBD2 (5 bases each). Per germline, CDR1 LNHDA and CDR2 SQIVND (reference sequence). V was pared by 5 bases and J by 7 bases, with 18 bases between. The CDR3 spans 14 residues. CDR3 residues: CASSATGALGEQYF. DNA of the CDR3: TGTGCCAGTAGTGCTACCGGGGCCCTGGGAGAGCAGTACTTC.

The chain employs TRBV7-3 and TRBJ2-1; 10 nucleotides match TRBD2. The junction had 6 bases not matched to a gene; V was cut back by 5 bases and J by 5 bases. This CDR3 comprises 15 residues. Germline CDR1 reads SGHTA; CDR2 reads FQGTGA. CDR3 bases: TGTGCCAGCAGCCCAGGGACTAGCGACGACAATGAGCAGTTCTTC. Translation gives CASSPGTSDDNEQFF.

This clone was recorded a few times. The chain uses TRBV11-2 and TRBJ2-7; 14 bases are a match to TRBD2. The V and J ends lost 8 bases and 2 bases, in that order; junction bases with no gene match: 8. Germline-derived CDR1 and CDR2 are SGHAT and FQNNGV. This CDR3 comprises 16 residues. The CDR3 DNA follows: TGTGCCAGCTCGGGACTAGCGGGAGCCTCGGCCTACGAGCAGTACTTC. Amino acids: CASSGLAGASAYEQYF.

This rearrangement joins TRBV19 to TRBJ2-7; D is possibly TRBD1 or TRBD2 (6 bases each). The CDR3 extends over 14 amino acids. The V gene lost 3 bases and the J gene lost 0 bases, with 9 bases spanning the gap. Germline CDR1 is LNHDA and CDR2 is SQIVND (reference sequence). The CDR3, as DNA: TGTGCCAGTAGTATCGGGGGCCTCTCCTACGAGCAGTACTTC. Residues: CASSIGGLSYEQYF.

The gene calls are TRBV5-1 and TRBJ2-1; the match to TRBD2 covers 7 bases. CDR1 SGHRS and CDR2 YFSETQ come from the germline V gene. The CDR3 loop spans 19 amino acids. Trimming cost V 0 bases and J 4 bases; bases outside gene matches: 16. The CDR3: CASSLAETSLLVGYNEQFF. The CDR3 region has the DNA TGCGCCAGCAGCTTGGCCGAGACTAGCCTCTTAGTGGGTTACAATGAGCAGTTCTTC.

The V and J genes are TRBV28 and TRBJ1-5; no reliable D call. The germline V gene encodes CDR1 MDHEN and CDR2 SYDVKM. This CDR3 region has 14 residues. V was cut by 4 bases and J by 6 bases, with 13 bases left in between. The DNA of the CDR3 is TGTGCCAGCAGTTCCCCTGAGATTGGTCAGCCCCAGCATTTT. Translated, it gives CASSSPEIGQPQHF.

This chain connects TRBV29-1 to TRBJ2-7; D is undetermined. V lost 3 bases and J lost 0, with 9 bases in between. The CDR3 length is 13 residues. Germline lookup yields CDR1 SQVTM and CDR2 ANQGSEA. The CDR3 nucleotides are TGCAGCGTTGAGGTGGGCCCCTCCTACGAGCAGTACTTC. Translation: CSVEVGPSYEQYF.

This clone was counted once. This sequence joins TRBV7-9 and TRBJ2-3; D unclear. The CDR3 contains 12 residues. Looked up from germline, CDR1 is SEHNR and CDR2 is FQNEAQ (reference sequence). The V end was cut by 5 bases, the J end by 5 bases, with 8 bases between. For the CDR3, the DNA is TGTGCCAGCAGCCCGACCAGAGATACGCAGTATTTT. It yields the protein CASSPTRDTQYF.

The rearrangement joins TRBV4-2 to TRBJ1-5; D possibly corresponds to TRBD1 (5 bases). Germline CDR1 and CDR2: LGHNA and YNFKEQ. Trimming left V 0 bases short and J 5 bases short, with 14 bases between. The CDR3 runs 16 residues. The CDR3 nucleotides read TGTGCCAGCAGCCAAGAGGGGGGAAGGGGTGATCAGCCCCAGCATTTT. Protein product: CASSQEGGRGDQPQHF.

This chain links TRBV7-2 with TRBJ2-7, with TRBD2 matching 10 bases. V was clipped by 5 bases and J by 5 bases; unmatched bases: 9. The CDR3 extends over 15 amino acids. Germline values: CDR1 SGHTA, CDR2 FQGNSA. The CDR3 sequence: CASSPATSGIDEQYF. In DNA, the CDR3 is TGTGCCAGCAGCCCCGCCACTAGCGGGATTGACGAGCAGTACTTC.

The V and J genes are TRBV2 and TRBJ2-5; 8 bases are a match to TRBD1. V trimming: 3 bases; J trimming: 4 bases; junction bases outside the gene matches: 7. The CDR3 totals 15 residues. CDR1 SNHLY and CDR2 FYNNEI come from the germline V gene. CDR3 region: CASSDKRTGLETQYF. CDR3 nucleotide sequence: TGTGCCAGCAGTGATAAACGGACAGGGCTAGAGACCCAGTACTTC.

The chain links TRBV7-2 to TRBJ2-1; D might be TRBD2 (6 bases). CDR3 size: 16 residues. Germline assignment: CDR1 SGHTA and CDR2 FQGNSA. V lost 5 bases, J lost 5 bases, and 19 bases lay in between. The CDR3 coding sequence is TGTGCCAGCAGCCCGACTCCCGCGTGGGGGGACAATGAGCAGTTCTTC. Its protein product is CASSPTPAWGDNEQFF.

V is TRBV29-1 and J is TRBJ2-5; a possible D gene is TRBD1 (5 bases). The J call could be wrong; TRBJ2-7 is a better fit for the DNA end. The CDR3 consists of 12 residues. CDR1 is SQVTM, CDR2 ANQGSEA, per germline. CDR3 DNA sequence: TGCAGCGTTGAAGACGCACAGGACGAGCAGTACTTC. This gives the protein CSVEDAQDEQYF.